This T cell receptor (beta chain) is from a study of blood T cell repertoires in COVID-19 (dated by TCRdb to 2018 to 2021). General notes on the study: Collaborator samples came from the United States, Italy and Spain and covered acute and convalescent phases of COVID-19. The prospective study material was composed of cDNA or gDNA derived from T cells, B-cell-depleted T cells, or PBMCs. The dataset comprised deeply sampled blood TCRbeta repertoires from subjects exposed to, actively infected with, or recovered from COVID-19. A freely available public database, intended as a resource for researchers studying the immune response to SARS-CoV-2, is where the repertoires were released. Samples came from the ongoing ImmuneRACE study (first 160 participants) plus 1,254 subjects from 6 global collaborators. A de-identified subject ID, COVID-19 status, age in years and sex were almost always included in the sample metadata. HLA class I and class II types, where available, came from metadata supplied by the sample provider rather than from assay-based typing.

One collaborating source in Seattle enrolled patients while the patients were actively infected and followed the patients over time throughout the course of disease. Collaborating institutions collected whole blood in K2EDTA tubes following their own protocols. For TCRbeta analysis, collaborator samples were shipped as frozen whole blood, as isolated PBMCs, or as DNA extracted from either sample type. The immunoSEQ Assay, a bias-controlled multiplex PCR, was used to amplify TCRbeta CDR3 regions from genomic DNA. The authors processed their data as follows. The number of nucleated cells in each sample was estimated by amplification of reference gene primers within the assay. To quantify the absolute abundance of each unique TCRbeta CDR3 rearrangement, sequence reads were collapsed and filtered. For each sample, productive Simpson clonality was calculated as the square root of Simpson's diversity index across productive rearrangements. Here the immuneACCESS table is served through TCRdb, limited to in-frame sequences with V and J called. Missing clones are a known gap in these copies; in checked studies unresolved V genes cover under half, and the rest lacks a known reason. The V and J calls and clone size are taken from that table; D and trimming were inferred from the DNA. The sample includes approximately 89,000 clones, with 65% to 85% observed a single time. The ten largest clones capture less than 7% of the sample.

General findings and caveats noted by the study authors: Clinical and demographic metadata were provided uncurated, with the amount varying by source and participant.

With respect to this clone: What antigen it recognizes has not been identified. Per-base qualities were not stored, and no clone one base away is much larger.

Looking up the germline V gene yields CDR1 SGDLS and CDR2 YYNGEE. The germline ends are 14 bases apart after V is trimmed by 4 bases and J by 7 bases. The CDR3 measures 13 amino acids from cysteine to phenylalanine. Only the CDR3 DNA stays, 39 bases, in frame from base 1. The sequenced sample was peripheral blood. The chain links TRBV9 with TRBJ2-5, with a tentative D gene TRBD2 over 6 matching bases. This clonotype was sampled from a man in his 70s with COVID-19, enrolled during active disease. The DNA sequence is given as TGTGCCAGCAGCACCCAGATGGAGGGGACCCAGTACTTC. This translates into CASSTQMEGTQYF.